This record concerns one T cell receptor (beta chain) sequence. This clonotype was seen a handful of times. What antigen it recognizes has not been identified. No much larger clone exists at a distance of one base, and base qualities are not known. Sequencer: Illumina HiSeq 2500. Quantitative 5'-RACE with molecular barcodes was used to prepare TCR beta libraries. Per the source publication's procedure: To identify disease-linked TCR variants, a new computational method was used, one built on a probabilistic model of VDJ rearrangement. Starting from the raw public reads, TCRdb applied fastp trimming at Q25, assembled clones with MiXCR and retained in-frame beta chains. Rows are combined by CDR3 protein, so each entry shows the most common genes and DNA. The V and J calls were not made by the authors but by TCRdb's processing. The sample contains more than 200,000 distinct CDR3 sequences, roughly a quarter of them found a single time. The ten largest clones represent 0.61% of the sample.

CDR3 length: 15 amino acids, cysteine to phenylalanine. The kept DNA is CDR3 alone, 45 bases in frame from the first base. Trimming removed 5 bases from V and 0 bases from J; the gene matches leave 6 bases unexplained. In the germline V gene (reference sequence), CDR1 corresponds to DFQATT and CDR2 to SNEGSKA. The data originate from a study of CD8 T cells in ankylosing spondylitis (dated by TCRdb to 2016 to 2017). About the full investigation: T cell receptor beta repertoires were profiled in healthy donors and ankylosing spondylitis patients so that disease-linked TCR variants could be found. The full study cohort was made up of 25 to 30 ankylosing spondylitis patients and about a hundred healthy donors. Peripheral blood was sampled, and synovial fluid was also collected from ankylosing spondylitis patients. The full study reports these points: Some motif variants were previously reported in synovial fluid and blood of reactive arthritis patients, suggesting common disease-initiation mechanisms. The disease-linked clones were reported to be significantly enriched in matched synovial fluid samples from ankylosing spondylitis patients. In peripheral blood, the disease-linked clones were found at relatively low frequencies and had a CD8+ phenotype. A TCR beta motif of several highly homologous amino acid variants appeared characteristic of blood from ankylosing spondylitis patients.

The sample consisted of blood, either unsorted or a sorted T cell fraction (not recorded which). This clonotype originated in a male donor with ankylosing spondylitis or in good health (not recorded which). The chain is encoded by TRBV20-1 joined to TRBJ2-5; a stretch of 10 junction bases matches TRBD2. The CDR3 in this case is CSAPRTSGDQETQYF. The nucleotide sequence reads TGCAGTGCTCCCCGGACTAGCGGAGACCAAGAGACCCAGTACTTC.